The present entry profiles one TCR beta chain with its context. Its antigen is unknown. Within the sample, other DNA sequences also encode this same CDR3. How the authors handled the data: ImmunoSEQ supplied junction-only sequences lacking quality scores, so filtering was different. TCRdb's table, derived via immunoSEQ multiplex PCR, lists solely in-frame clones and lacks some. V and J calls and clone size are those listed in that table; D and trimming were worked out from the DNA. The sample records over a million clones, roughly 96% being singletons. The record originates from a study of shared clonotypes between healthy human individuals. Study-wide findings and caveats: Four donors had 5% to 6.5% of their naive CD4 clonotypes in common.

V dropped 5 bases and J dropped 5 bases, with 14 bases sitting between them. This CDR3 comprises 14 residues. Germline CDR1 is SGHRS and CDR2 is YFSETQ. This TCR derives from a man between 25 and 39 years old in good health. The specimen was naive CD4+ T cells sorted from blood. Noted subset: CD45RA+ positively selected. The V call is TRBV5-1, the J call TRBJ2-1; possibly TRBD1 or TRBD2 for D (5 bases each). CDR3 protein: CASRIGTANNEQFF. The DNA for the CDR3 is TGCGCCAGCAGGATCGGGACGGCAAACAATGAGCAGTTCTTC.